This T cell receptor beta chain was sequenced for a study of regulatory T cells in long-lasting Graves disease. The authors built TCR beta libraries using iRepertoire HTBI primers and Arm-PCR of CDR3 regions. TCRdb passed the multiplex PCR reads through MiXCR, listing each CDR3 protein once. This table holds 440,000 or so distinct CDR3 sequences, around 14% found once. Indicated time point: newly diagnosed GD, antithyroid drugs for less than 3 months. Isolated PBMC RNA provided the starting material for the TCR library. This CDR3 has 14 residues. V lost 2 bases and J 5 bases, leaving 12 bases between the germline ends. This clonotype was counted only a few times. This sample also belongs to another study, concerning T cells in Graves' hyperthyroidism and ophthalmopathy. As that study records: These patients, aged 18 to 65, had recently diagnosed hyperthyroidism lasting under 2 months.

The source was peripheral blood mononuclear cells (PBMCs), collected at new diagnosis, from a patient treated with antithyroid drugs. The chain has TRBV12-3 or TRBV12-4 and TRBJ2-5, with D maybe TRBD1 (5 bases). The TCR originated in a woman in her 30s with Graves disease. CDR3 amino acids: CASSLRQGGETQYF. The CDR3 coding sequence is TGTGCCAGCAGTTTACGGCAGGGTGGGGAGACCCAGTACTTC.